Presented here are 3 T cell receptor beta chains from one specimen sequenced in a study of T cell changes during pregnancy in multiple sclerosis. Produced via immunoSEQ multiplex PCR; TCRdb's table is partial and in-frame only. Of roughly 88,000 clones in the sample, roughly nine tenths were seen once. Specimen: peripheral blood, collected in the first trimester of pregnancy. The receptors were gathered from a female donor with multiple sclerosis, enrolled in a pregnancy study.

The rearrangement links TRBV5-1 to TRBJ1-1; maybe TRBD1 (5 bases). The CDR3 consists of 16 residues. In germline, CDR1 is SGHRS, CDR2 YFSETQ. Between the trimmed V and J ends, which lost 4 bases and 3 bases, there was a span of 19 bases. This CDR3 is CASSPGDYRTDTEAFF. In DNA, the CDR3 is TGCGCCAGCAGCCCGGGGGACTATAGAACGGACACTGAAGCTTTCTTT.

The chain uses TRBV7-6 and TRBJ2-1; D unclear. Germline V gene lookup returns CDR1 SGHVS and CDR2 FNYEAQ. The CDR3 has 12 amino acids. V was cut by 4 bases and J by 7 bases, with 8 bases left in between. The CDR3 nucleotides are TGTGCCAGCAGCTCAAAGCTAAATGAGCAGTTCTTC. As protein: CASSSKLNEQFF. The variable domain in full, completed from reference TRBV7-6 and TRBJ2-1, reads GAGVSQSPRYKVTKRGQDVALRCDPISGHVSLYWYRQALGQGPEFLTYFNYEAQQDKSGLPNDRFSAERPEGSISTLTIQRTEQRDSAMYRCASSSKLNEQFFGPGTRLTVL.

This rearrangement joins TRBV4-1 to TRBJ1-4, with D possibly being TRBD1 (5 bases). V shed 1 base and J shed 7 bases, with 10 bases lying between them. The germline gives CDR1 MGHRA, CDR2 YSYEKL. The CDR3 is 14 residues long. The CDR3 nucleotides read TGCGCCAGCAGCCAAGTCAGGGTAGTTGAAAAACTGTTTTTT. It translates to CASSQVRVVEKLFF.